This TCR beta chain was captured in a study of T cell clonotyping in hematopoietic cell transplantation. As for the study in general: Recipient samples before transplant were obtained post-cytoreduction.

Notes on this clone: The target antigen is unknown.

General study points: Without cell sorting, CD4 versus CD8 contributions remain unresolved. After transplant, recipient diversity fell while pathologically expanded clonotypes grew through day 180.

Trimming removed 2 bases at V and 12 bases at J, with 10 bases between. The V gene's germline CDR1 is SQVTM and CDR2 ANQGSEA. The CDR3 has 10 residues. Data came from immunoSEQ multiplex PCR; TCRdb stores just in-frame clones and leaves some out. The sample has about 41,000 clones, around 85% seen once. Time point reported: recipient sample about 28 days before transplant, after cytoreduction. This specimen was peripheral blood mononuclear cells, taken before stem cell transplant. V and J are TRBV29-1 and TRBJ1-2; the D is unclear. The clonotype was recovered from a man between 60 and 70 years old with acute myeloid leukemia. Some clones in this sample may be carry-over from other donors' samples. Here the CDR3 DNA reads TGCAGCGTTGAATCTATGTGGAACACCTTC. This encodes CSVESMWNTF.